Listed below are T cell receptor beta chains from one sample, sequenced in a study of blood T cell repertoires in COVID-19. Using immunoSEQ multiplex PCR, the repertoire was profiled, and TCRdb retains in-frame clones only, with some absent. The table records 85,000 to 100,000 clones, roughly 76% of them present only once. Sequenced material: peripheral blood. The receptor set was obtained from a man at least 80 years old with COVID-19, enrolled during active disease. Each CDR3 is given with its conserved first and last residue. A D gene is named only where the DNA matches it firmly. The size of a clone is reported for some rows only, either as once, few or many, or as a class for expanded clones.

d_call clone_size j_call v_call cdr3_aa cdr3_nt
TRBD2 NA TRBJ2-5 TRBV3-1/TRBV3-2 CASSPRSLAGLRETQYF TGTGCCAGCAGCCCAAGATCGCTAGCGGGGCTCCGGGAGACCCAGTACTTC
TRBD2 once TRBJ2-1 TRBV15 CATSRDPAGYNEQFF TGTGCCACCAGCAGAGATCCAGCGGGATACAATGAGCAGTTCTTC
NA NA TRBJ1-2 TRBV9 CASSVESDSRVGGYTF TGTGCCAGCAGCGTAGAATCGGACAGTCGTGTTGGTGGCTACACCTTC
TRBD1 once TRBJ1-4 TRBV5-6 CASSNNRGRVEKLFF TGTGCCAGCAGTAACAACAGGGGGCGGGTTGAAAAACTGTTTTTT
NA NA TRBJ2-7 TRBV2 CASSGYSYEQYF TGTGCCAGCAGTGGATACAGCTACGAGCAGTACTTC
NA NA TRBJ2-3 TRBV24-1 CATSEARDTDTQYF TGTGCCACCAGTGAGGCCAGGGATACAGATACGCAGTATTTT
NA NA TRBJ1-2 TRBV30 CAWSVTGLGGYTF TGTGCCTGGAGTGTAACCGGCCTCGGGGGCTACACCTTC
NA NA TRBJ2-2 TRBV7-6 CASSLVGSRELFF TGTGCCAGCAGCCTAGTTGGGTCGAGGGAGCTGTTTTTT
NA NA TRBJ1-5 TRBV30 CAWSVSLGDQPQHF TGTGCCTGGAGTGTGTCGTTAGGGGATCAGCCCCAGCATTTT
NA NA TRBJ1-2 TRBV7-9 CASSLVFMQGGIDGYTF TGTGCCAGCAGCTTAGTCTTTATGCAGGGAGGTATCGATGGCTACACCTTC
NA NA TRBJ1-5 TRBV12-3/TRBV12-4 CASSKGDQPQHF TGTGCCAGCAGTAAAGGAGATCAGCCCCAGCATTTT
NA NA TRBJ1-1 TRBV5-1 CASSLAAGLNTEAFF TGCGCCAGCAGCTTGGCCGCAGGTTTGAACACTGAAGCTTTCTTT
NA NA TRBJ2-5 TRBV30 CAWSLRGETQYF TGTGCCTGGAGTCTCAGGGGAGAGACCCAGTACTTC
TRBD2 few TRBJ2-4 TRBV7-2 CASSFGLAGAGENIQYF TGTGCCAGCAGTTTCGGACTAGCGGGAGCGGGGGAAAACATTCAGTACTTC
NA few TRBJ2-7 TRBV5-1 CASSLAGLTNYEQYF TGCGCCAGCAGCTTGGCTGGACTTACCAACTACGAGCAGTACTTC
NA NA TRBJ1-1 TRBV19 CASSTPTVNTEAFF TGTGCCAGTAGTACTCCGACAGTGAACACTGAAGCTTTCTTT
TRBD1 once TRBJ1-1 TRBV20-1 CSASWPGQGARTEAFF TGCAGTGCTAGTTGGCCGGGACAGGGGGCGAGGACTGAAGCTTTCTTT
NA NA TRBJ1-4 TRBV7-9 CASSLRETNEKLFF TGTGCCAGCAGCCTCCGGGAAACTAATGAAAAACTGTTTTTT
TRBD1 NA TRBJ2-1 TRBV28 CASSLPGGNEQFF TGTGCCAGCAGTTTGCCAGGGGGCAATGAGCAGTTCTTC
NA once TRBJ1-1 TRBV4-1 CASSREPNRNTEAFF TGCGCCAGCAGCCGAGAACCTAACAGGAACACTGAAGCTTTCTTT
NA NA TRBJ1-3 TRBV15 CATSIPGQGAGNTIYF TGTGCCACCAGCATACCGGGACAAGGCGCTGGAAACACCATATATTTT
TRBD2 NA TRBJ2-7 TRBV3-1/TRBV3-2 CASSPRLAGTIYEQYF TGTGCCAGCAGCCCGCGACTAGCGGGAACCATCTACGAGCAGTACTTC
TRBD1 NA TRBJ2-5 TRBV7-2 CASSLTGQGGTQYF TGTGCCAGCAGCTTAACAGGACAGGGGGGTACCCAGTACTTC
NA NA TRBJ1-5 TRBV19 CASSIYAGQPQHF TGTGCCAGTAGTATTTATGCAGGGCAGCCCCAGCATTTT
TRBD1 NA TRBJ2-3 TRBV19 CASSTDRVYGTQYF TGTGCCAGTAGTACGGACAGGGTATACGGTACGCAGTATTTT
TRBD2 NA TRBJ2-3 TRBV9 CASSVGLAGVVDTQYF TGTGCCAGCAGCGTCGGACTAGCGGGAGTAGTAGATACGCAGTATTTT
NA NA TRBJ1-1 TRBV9 CASSVSPNTEAFF TGTGCCAGCAGCGTATCTCCGAACACTGAAGCTTTCTTT
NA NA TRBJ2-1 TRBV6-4 CASSEIPGGYNEQFF TGTGCCAGCAGCGAGATCCCCGGCGGGTACAATGAGCAGTTCTTC
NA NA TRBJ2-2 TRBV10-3 CAIREGGVGKPGELFF TGTGCCATCAGAGAAGGGGGGGTTGGAAAACCCGGGGAGCTGTTTTTT
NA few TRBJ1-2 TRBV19 CASSMSGRNYGYTF TGTGCCAGTAGTATGTCCGGCAGGAACTATGGCTACACCTTC
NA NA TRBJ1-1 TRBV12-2 CASRLTGGSNTEAFF TGTGCAAGTCGCTTAACGGGAGGATCAAACACTGAAGCTTTCTTT
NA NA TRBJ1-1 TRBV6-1 CASSEYRVATEAFF TGTGCCAGCAGTGAGTACAGGGTGGCTACTGAAGCTTTCTTT
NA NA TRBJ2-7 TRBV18 CASTGKGRYEQYF TGTGCCAGCACAGGCAAAGGGCGGTACGAGCAGTACTTC
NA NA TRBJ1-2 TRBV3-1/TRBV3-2 CASSQVDRTYGYTF TGTGCCAGCAGCCAAGTAGACAGGACCTATGGCTACACCTTC
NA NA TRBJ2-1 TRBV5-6 CASSLWHNSYNEQFF TGTGCCAGCAGCTTGTGGCACAACTCCTACAATGAGCAGTTCTTC
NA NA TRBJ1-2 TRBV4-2 CASSQDQGSSYTF TGTGCCAGCAGCCAAGATCAAGGGAGTAGCTACACCTTC
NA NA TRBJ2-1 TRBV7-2 CASSLSAGSSYNEQFF TGTGCCAGCAGCTTAAGCGCGGGTAGCTCCTACAATGAGCAGTTCTTC
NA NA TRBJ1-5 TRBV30 CAWSRAGAQHF TGTGCCTGGAGTAGGGCAGGGGCCCAGCATTTT
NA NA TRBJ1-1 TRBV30 CAWSVGQGVTEAFF TGTGCCTGGAGTGTAGGGCAGGGTGTTACTGAAGCTTTCTTT
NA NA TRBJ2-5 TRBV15 CATSRDRAGGTQYF TGTGCCACCAGCAGAGATCGGGCAGGAGGGACCCAGTACTTC
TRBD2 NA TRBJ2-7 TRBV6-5 CASSRLAHSYEQYF TGTGCCAGCAGTCGACTAGCGCACTCCTACGAGCAGTACTTC
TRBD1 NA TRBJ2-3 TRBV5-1 CASSIDLGTGTDTQYF TGCGCCAGCAGCATAGACCTAGGGACAGGGACAGATACGCAGTATTTT
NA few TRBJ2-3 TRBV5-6 CASSRPEGTQYF TGTGCCAGCAGCCGACCCGAGGGTACGCAGTATTTT
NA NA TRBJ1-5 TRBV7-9 CASSLYSWSGNQPQHF TGTGCCAGCAGCTTATATTCTTGGAGCGGGAATCAGCCCCAGCATTTT
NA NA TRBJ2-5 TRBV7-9 CASSQEETQYF TGTGCCAGCAGCCAGGAAGAGACCCAGTACTTC